This TCR beta chain came from a study of cytomegalovirus exposure and HLA in healthy donors (dated 2017 in TCRdb). With regard to the full study: According to an earlier analysis of around 600 of the donors, some 180 million T cells yielded 100 million or so unique TCR beta sequences and more than 250 Gb of sequence data. Among about 360 genotyped donors of the cohort, an average of roughly 240,000 unique TCR beta nucleotide sequences were sequenced per donor, about a sixth of them non-productive. To predict cytomegalovirus infection status, the study brought together high-throughput TCR immunosequencing, statistical association of individual TCRs with disease status, and machine learning. All discovery cohort repertoires had been generated on a single sequencing platform. Rather than drawing on any new phenotypic data, the later analysis identified candidate immune exposures from TCR beta sequences and the way those sequences occurred across donors. The number of typed donors differed by locus: about 629-640 for A, B, C, DRB1 and DQB1; approximately 540 for DQA1; approximately 600 for DPA1; and approximately 450 for DPB1. Donor age, sex, ethnicity and CMV serostatus were collected together with the repertoire data. HLA typing covered class I and class II loci at four-digit resolution. The study used immunosequencing to profile the T cell repertoires of approximately 640 subjects and linked those repertoires to cytomegalovirus serostatus. An earlier analysis of some 600 of the donors applied high-throughput TCR beta sequencing to assess whether each TCR beta V gene segment acted as functional or pseudogenic. The study aimed to test whether cataloging public T cell receptors could reveal signatures of past pathogen exposure. Approximately 300 gigabases of sequencing data and approximately 85 million unique TCR sequences were included in an early release covering several hundred HLA-typed donors. A separate validation cohort of 100 to 150 different subjects was used in addition to the 666-subject first cohort. Four to six DR-DQ haplotypes were handled as single units for association and clustering, since linkage in the cohort was strong. Of the approximately 400 genotyped donors, 81% were placed in the genetic ancestry cluster associated with self-reported Caucasian donors. Genome-wide SNP genotypes for about 65% of the roughly 670 donors were used in a later genetic analysis, which treated that subset as a discovery cohort. To study patterns of TCR occurrence, a later analysis re-analyzed previously published TCR beta repertoires from 650 to 750 donors and added high-resolution HLA genotyping. Beyond this particular receptor, the publication reports: The authors suggested that the approach could potentially be generalized to other disease states and immunological phenotypes. This cohort had only TCR beta chains sequenced, and the lack of alpha or paired-chain data limited which features could be detected. A cluster of highly shared sequence variants was judged likely to represent a technical artifact of the sequencing pipeline. A later analysis associated around 16,000 TCR beta sequences with specific HLA alleles at a false discovery rate of 0.05. Because counts were too low, seventeen rarely observed V segments, including chromosome 9 orphons, were left out of the earlier analysis of some 600 of the donors. Compared with equally common non-associated chains, HLA-associated TCR beta chains in a later analysis were more clonally expanded and had lower generation probabilities. Some IMGT-functional V segments, including TRBV6-2 and TRBV6-3, could not be told apart with the 87-base-pair reads, so those segments were excluded. While some public TCRs were present in many individuals, most TCR sequences turned up only very rarely across donors. A later genetic analysis reported fewer N-insertions in productive TCRs among donors in an Asian-associated ancestry cluster than the approximately 670-donor mean. In a later analysis, most CMV-associated TCR beta chains were found to appear HLA-restricted, with HLA associations seemingly driven largely by CMV exposure. Cytomegalovirus status was reported to be diagnosed by the classifier with high specificity and sensitivity in both the original and validation cohorts. Sequencing depth was assumed to be roughly uniform across donors in the presence/absence analyses, though that assumption may not hold. A total of fewer than 200 TCR beta chains were listed by the study as associated with cytomegalovirus. In a later analysis, TCR association rates were found to vary across HLA loci, with the most associated TCRs seen for DRB1 alleles and the fewest for HLA-C alleles. In a later analysis, several top co-occurrence clusters were reported to appear linked to parvovirus B19, influenza, CMV and Epstein-Barr virus. Correlated functional status among segregating V segments might be attributable to linkage disequilibrium, but an unknown experimental factor could not be ruled out. An association between a missense DCLRE1C variant and V-gene and J-gene trimming of TCR beta chains was found in a later genetic analysis and replicated in an independent cohort. Because HLA typing was missing for some donors at each locus, association tests included only the typed subset. Strong co-occurrence of HLA alleles, especially DR and DQ, made assigning TCR associations to individual alleles difficult. A further reported finding was that TCR beta sequences accurately predicted the HLA-A and HLA-B alleles for most subjects in the first cohort. Immune exposure information for the cohort was limited to CMV serostatus. In an earlier analysis of fewer than 750 of the donors, most TCR beta V segments were observed in productive rearrangements about 87% or about 30% of the time, broadly matching IMGT annotations. In vitro tests confirmed that a few of the cytomegalovirus-associated TCR beta chains recognize cytomegalovirus antigens.

The cohort was made up of approximately 670 healthy bone marrow donors. At the time of sampling, all cohort members were nominally healthy, though unrecorded immune exposures were likely present. The donor tested CMV seropositive, placing the donor among the roughly 270 seropositive members of the cohort. A peripheral blood sample was provided by each donor, and peripheral blood mononuclear cells were used for TCR beta sequencing. Genomic DNA was extracted from the blood cell samples with the Qiagen DNeasy Blood Extraction Kit. Libraries were built with the immunoSEQ multiplex PCR assay. For the multiplex PCR, a mixture combining 60 forward primers for TCR Vbeta segments and 13 reverse primers for TCR Jbeta segments was used. Amplification of the CDR3 region of rearranged TCR beta genes was performed with a multiplex PCR assay on genomic DNA. Amplified TCR beta libraries were sequenced as 87-base-pair reads on the Illumina HiSeq System. Processing in the source paper ran as follows. A later analysis counted 65 million to 90 million unique TCR beta chains across the 600 to 850 repertoires, and roughly 10 million of these chains were shared by at least two donors. Raw reads were error-corrected and collapsed into unique sequences with a nearest-neighbor algorithm that merged closely related sequences to remove PCR and sequencing errors. Alignment of CDR3 sequences to IMGT reference sequences was used to assign V, D and J gene segments. Each retained sequence needed at least a six-nucleotide match to both a V gene segment and a J gene segment. Rearrangements were classified as productive when the CDR3 lacked stop codons and remained in frame with V and J, and all other rearrangements were classified as non-productive. Following IMGT convention, CDR3 was defined as the stretch from the second conserved V-encoded cysteine up to the conserved J-encoded phenylalanine. The earlier analysis of about 530 of the donors excluded any sequence lacking an unambiguous match to a single V gene segment. In an earlier analysis of around 600 of the donors, V segments were called functional above 56.7% productive rearrangements and were called segregating when the between-donor standard deviation exceeded 5%. A statistical classification framework was developed to diagnose cytomegalovirus status using the catalog of TCR beta chain sequences. In a later analysis, TCR nucleotide sequences were compared against IMGT/GENE-DB human TR gene sequences so that V and J genes could be assigned. The TCRdist pipeline was used in a later analysis to assign CDR3 sequences and most-parsimonious VDJ recombination scenarios. In a later analysis, each TCR beta chain was defined by its CDR3 amino acid sequence together with its V-gene family, and reads without a unique V-gene family were excluded. As a way to deal with suspected cross-contamination and a sequencing artifact, a later analysis dropped 500 to 700 nucleotide sequences that were highly shared and had low generation probability. In a later analysis, a clonal expansion index for each public chain was calculated from normalized within-repertoire ranks of inferred template counts. In a later analysis, generation probabilities were computed using a VDJ recombination model fitted to out-of-frame rearrangements, and the results were checked against IGoR. Hypergeometric tests were used in a later analysis to score TCR-TCR, TCR-HLA and TCR-CMV co-occurrence, with a repertoire-size bias correction applied to the TCR pairs. A later analysis estimated false discovery rates by permuting HLA or CMV assignments 20 times. A later analysis grouped co-occurring TCRs with DBSCAN, adding TCRdist sequence similarity when clustering within HLA-allele-positive subsets. Co-occurrence clustering excluded repertoires with fewer than 30,000 or more than 120,000 public chains, plus five with anomalous nucleotide sharing. TCRdb stores this immuneACCESS table with in-frame sequences only. Part of the clones is absent; in the studies checked, under half of the shortfall reflects unresolved V genes, and no reason is known for the rest. That table gives V, J and clone size, and the DNA gave D and trimming. A total of some 120,000 clones appear in this sample, approximately 80% of them only once. Approximately 4% of the sample comes from the top ten.

Note on this clone: The clone's antigen remains unknown. One base away there is no much larger clone; base qualities are not given.

The CDR3 measures 14 amino acids from cysteine to phenylalanine. The read is trimmed to its CDR3 DNA, 42 bases read in frame from base 1. The germline V gene (reference sequence) specifies MNHEY as CDR1 and SMNVEV as CDR2. V is pared back by 3 bases and J by 5 bases, with 13 bases lying between the germline termini. The clonotype was recovered from a man aged 25-40 years in good health and CMV-seropositive. The sequenced material came from PBMCs. Recombination joined TRBV27 with TRBJ1-1; tentative D gene TRBD1, with 6 bases matching. The CDR3 protein is CASSLGRGGTEAFF. DNA sequence: TGTGCCAGCAGTTTGGGAAGGGGGGGGACTGAAGCTTTCTTT.